This entry lists 19 T cell receptor beta chains sequenced from one sample in a study of blood T cell repertoires in COVID-19. Assay: immunoSEQ multiplex PCR; the TCRdb copy retains only in-frame clones and omits some. This sample has about 400,000 clones; 87% occur once, and the top ten carry about a tenth. The source material was PBMCs or T cells enriched from blood (not recorded which). Receptors originate from a woman aged 45-65 years who had recovered from COVID-19.

This clone showed up just a few times. The chain has TRBV7-9 and TRBJ1-2, with D tentatively TRBD1 (5 bases). Germline assignment: CDR1 SEHNR and CDR2 FQNEAQ (reference sequence). Trimming stripped 5 bases from V and 5 bases from J, with 9 bases between. The CDR3 spans 12 residues. CDR3 nucleotides: TGTGCCAGCAGCAAAGACAGTTATGGCTACACCTTC. As protein: CASSKDSYGYTF.

This chain connects TRBV21-1 to TRBJ2-3; the DNA was not used to check the table's D call, TRBD1. TRBV21-1 is noted as a pseudogene. The CDR3 has 14 amino acids. In DNA, the CDR3 is TGTGCCAGCAGCAAGGGACATCGCACAGATACGCAGTATTTT. Protein sequence: CASSKGHRTDTQYF.

The rearrangement joins TRBV19 to TRBJ1-6; 7 positions agree with TRBD1. The CDR3 has 14 residues. V lost 5 bases to trimming and J lost 5 bases; unmatched junction nucleotides: 3. Germline-derived CDR1 and CDR2 are LNHDA and SQIVND (reference sequence). CDR3 bases: TGTGCCAGTAGTCGGACAGGTGATAATTCACCCCTCCACTTT. Translated: CASSRTGDNSPLHF.

The V gene is TRBV19, the J gene TRBJ1-6, with D perhaps matching TRBD1 (6 bases). With 5 bases removed from V and 8 bases from J, the gap between germline ends came to 13 bases. Germline V gene sequence: CDR1 LNHDA, CDR2 SQIVND (reference sequence). CDR3 size: 14 residues. The DNA for the CDR3 is TGTGCCAGTAGTGCGGGGGCTGGTGATTCACCCCTCCACTTT. This encodes CASSAGAGDSPLHF.

The genes are TRBV4-1 and TRBJ2-3; 7 nucleotides match TRBD2. The germline V gene has CDR1 MGHRA and CDR2 YSYEKL. The CDR3 totals 14 residues. V shed 6 bases and J 4 bases; nucleotides not matched to a gene: 7. DNA of the CDR3: TGCGCCAGCAGTGGCAGGACTAGATCAGATACGCAGTATTTT. As protein: CASSGRTRSDTQYF.

This sequence joins TRBV13 and TRBJ1-4; possibly TRBD1 for D (6 bases). Germline V gene lookup returns CDR1 PRHDT and CDR2 FYEKMQ (reference sequence). The CDR3 is 14 amino acids. Trimming removed 6 bases at V and 7 bases at J, with 15 bases between. For the CDR3, the DNA is TGTGCCAGCAGATATGGGGGGGGCGTTGAAAAACTGTTTTTT. It encodes CASRYGGGVEKLFF.

The chain recombines TRBV30 with TRBJ1-2, with 7 bases lining up with TRBD1. Germline V lookup: CDR1 GTSNPN, CDR2 SVGIG (reference sequence). Trimming cost V 3 bases and J 6 bases; bases outside gene matches: 7. The CDR3 is 13 amino acids. The CDR3 loop reads CAWSRRQGNGYTF. The CDR3, as DNA: TGTGCCTGGAGCCGAAGACAGGGCAATGGCTACACCTTC. The variable domain in full, with the rest retrieved from reference TRBV30 and TRBJ1-2, is SQTIHQWPATLVQPVGSPLSLECTVEGTSNPNLYWYRQAAGRGLQLLFYSVGIGQISSEVPQNLSASRPQDRQFILSSKKLLLSDSGFYLCAWSRRQGNGYTFGSGTRLTVV.

The chain links TRBV3-1 (or the pseudogene TRBV3-2) to TRBJ2-1, with TRBD2 identical over 13 bases. The CDR3 is 15 amino acids. V was clipped by 4 bases and J by 7 bases; unmatched bases: 4. Germline V lookup: CDR1 LGHDT, CDR2 YNNKEL (reference sequence). The CDR3 bases are TGTGCCAGCAGCCTTCGGACTAGCGGGGGTAATGAGCAGTTCTTC. This sequence encodes CASSLRTSGGNEQFF.

V and J are TRBV29-1 and TRBJ1-2, with D possibly being TRBD1 (6 bases). CDR1 and CDR2 from the germline V gene are SQVTM and ANQGSEA. The CDR3 contains 12 residues. V dropped 4 bases and J dropped 8 bases, with 14 bases sitting between them. CDR3 region: CSVGGGGEGYTF. CDR3 nucleotides: TGCAGCGTTGGGGGAGGGGGTGAAGGCTACACCTTC.

The V and J genes are TRBV20-1 and TRBJ1-2, with D unresolved. The V gene's germline CDR1 is DFQATT and CDR2 SNEGSKA (reference sequence). The CDR3 loop spans 11 amino acids. Trimming removed 6 bases from V and 3 bases from J, with 8 bases in between. The CDR3 sequence: CSAGGDYGYTF. The CDR3 nucleotides read TGCAGTGCCGGCGGGGACTATGGCTACACCTTC.

This chain links TRBV19 with TRBJ2-7, with D possibly matching TRBD1 (6 bases). Per the germline V gene, CDR1 is LNHDA and CDR2 is SQIVND (reference sequence). The V end was cut by 4 bases, the J end by 1 base, with 8 bases between. There are 13 residues in the CDR3. CDR3 bases: TGTGCCAGTAGTACCACAGGGTCCTACGAGCAGTACTTC. Translating gives CASSTTGSYEQYF.

This clone was seen only once. This chain uses TRBV19 with TRBJ1-6; D not certain. The CDR3 covers 15 residues. Germline V CDR1 and CDR2: LNHDA, SQIVND (reference sequence). Deletions cut 2 bases from V and 6 bases from J, with 11 bases between. In nucleotides, the CDR3 is TGTGCCAGTAGTATACCGTCAGGTATTAATTCACCCCTCCACTTT. Its protein is CASSIPSGINSPLHF.

In this sample, this clone turned up once. This chain links TRBV19 with TRBJ2-7; the match to TRBD2 covers 9 bases. CDR3 length: 14 amino acids. Germline loops: CDR1 LNHDA, CDR2 SQIVND (reference sequence). The V and J ends lost 3 bases and 4 bases, in that order; junction bases with no gene match: 4. CDR3 protein: CASSMASGVYEQYF. In DNA form, the CDR3 reads TGTGCCAGTAGTATGGCTAGCGGGGTTTACGAGCAGTACTTC.

Remarks on this clone: As the CDR3 is not closed by the conserved phenylalanine or tryptophan, this likely results from a read error. The DNA is left out, because the CDR3 cannot be placed on it with certainty; the CDR3 is given as TCRdb lists it. This sequence joins TRBV12-3 or TRBV12-4 and TRBJ1-2; the table's D call, TRBD1, has no DNA check behind it. The CDR3 comprises 13 residues, both ends counted. The CDR3 sequence is CARTLKDRLWLSG.

The gene calls are TRBV19 and TRBJ1-1; weak D call: TRBD1 (6 bases). CDR3 size: 14 residues. Germline CDR1 LNHDA, CDR2 SQIVND (reference sequence). The V end was cut by 5 bases, the J end by 4 bases, with 14 bases between. Here the CDR3 DNA reads TGTGCCAGTAGTGCCCAGGGGCGTTCCACTGAAGCTTTCTTT. This translates into CASSAQGRSTEAFF.

The rearrangement uses TRBV7-2 and TRBJ2-1, with 7 bases matching TRBD1. The CDR3 runs 14 residues. The germline V gene has CDR1 SGHTA and CDR2 FQGNSA. V dropped 4 bases and J dropped 4; count of bases not matched to a gene: 4. The CDR3 loop reads CASSYPGQYNEQFF. For the CDR3, the DNA is TGTGCCAGCAGCTATCCGGGACAGTACAATGAGCAGTTCTTC.

This clone has just one count. V is TRBV28 and J is TRBJ1-1; D ambiguous. V lost 1 base and J 4 bases, leaving 13 bases between the germline ends. Germline V gene sequence: CDR1 MDHEN, CDR2 SYDVKM. The CDR3 is 15 amino acids. Written as DNA, the CDR3 is TGTGCCAGCAGTTTATCAGAGGGTACGGGCACTGAAGCTTTCTTT. Its protein product is CASSLSEGTGTEAFF.

The V and J genes are TRBV6-5 and TRBJ2-7, with a weak D call TRBD2 (6 bases). CDR1 and CDR2 from the germline V gene are MNHEY and SVGAGI. The CDR3 extends over 13 amino acids. The ends were cut back, 7 bases at V and 5 bases at J, with 15 bases in the middle. For the CDR3, the DNA is TGTGCCAGCACTGGAGGGCGCCTCGACGAGCAGTACTTC. Translation: CASTGGRLDEQYF.

V usage is TRBV5-1 and J usage is TRBJ1-6; perhaps TRBD1 as D (6 bases). The CDR3 extends over 13 amino acids. Germline V CDR1 and CDR2: SGHRS, YFSETQ. Between the trimmed V and J ends, which lost 2 bases and 7 bases, there was a span of 7 bases. CDR3 in amino acids: CASSLGQNSPLHF. DNA of the CDR3: TGCGCCAGCAGCTTAGGACAGAATTCACCCCTCCACTTT.